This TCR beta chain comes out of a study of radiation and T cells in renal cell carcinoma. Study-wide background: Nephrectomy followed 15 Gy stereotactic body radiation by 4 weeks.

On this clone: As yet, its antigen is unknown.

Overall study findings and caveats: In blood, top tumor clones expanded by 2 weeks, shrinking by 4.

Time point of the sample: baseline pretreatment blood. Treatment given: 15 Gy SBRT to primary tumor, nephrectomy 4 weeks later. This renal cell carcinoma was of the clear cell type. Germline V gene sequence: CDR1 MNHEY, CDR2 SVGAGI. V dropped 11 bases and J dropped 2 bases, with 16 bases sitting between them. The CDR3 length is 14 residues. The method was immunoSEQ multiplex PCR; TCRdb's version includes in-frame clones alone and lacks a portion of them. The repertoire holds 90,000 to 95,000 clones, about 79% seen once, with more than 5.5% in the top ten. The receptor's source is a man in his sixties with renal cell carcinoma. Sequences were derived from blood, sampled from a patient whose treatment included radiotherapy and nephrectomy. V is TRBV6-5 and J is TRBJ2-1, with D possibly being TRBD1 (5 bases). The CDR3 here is CAGRPRGTYNEQFF. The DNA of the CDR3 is TGTGCCGGCCGGCCTAGGGGTACCTACAATGAGCAGTTCTTC.